This T cell receptor (beta chain) was identified in a study of shared clonotypes between healthy human individuals. Repertoires were generated with immunoSEQ multiplex PCR, while TCRdb's copy carries only in-frame clones and drops some. The repertoire holds some 2 million clones, with approximately 94% as singletons. CDR3 length: 13 residues. Looked up from germline, CDR1 is MNHEY and CDR2 is SMNVEV (reference sequence). The J segment lost 5 bases and the V segment lost 5 bases, leaving 3 bases of the junction unmatched. Terminally differentiated effector memory CD45RA+ cells were excluded by CCR7 positive selection of CD45RO-negative cells. Comments on this clone: The same CDR3 also results from other DNA sequences found in this sample.

The clonotype comes from a young man in good health. V is TRBV27 and J is TRBJ2-7; 10 bases line up with TRBD1. Sequencing was performed on naive CD8+ T cells sorted from blood. The CDR3: CASSLDRGNEQYF. CDR3 sequence (DNA): TGTGCCAGCAGTCTGGACAGGGGGAACGAGCAGTACTTC.